The source of this TCR beta chain is a study of blood T cell repertoires in COVID-19. Study background: COVID-19 samples, acute and convalescent, were from the United States, Italy and Spain.

This CDR3 comprises 14 residues. The V and J ends lost 6 bases and 6 bases, in that order; junction bases with no gene match: 7. Germline V gene sequence: CDR1 MNHEY, CDR2 SVGEGT. Source study methods: Amplification from reference gene primers served as the basis for estimated nucleated cell counts. Here immunoSEQ multiplex PCR was the method, and the copy in TCRdb shows in-frame clones only, minus some. Clonal size and the V and J genes are those of that table, whereas D and trimming came from the DNA. The table records about 83,000 clones, approximately 86% of them present only once. The sequenced material came from peripheral blood. V is TRBV6-2 or TRBV6-3 and J is TRBJ1-1; TRBD1 matches 10 bases. The clonotype was recovered from a woman between 50 and 59 years old with active or convalescent COVID-19. CDR3 nucleotide sequence: TGTGCCAGCAGCCGCCTGACAGGGGGCTCTGAAGCTTTCTTT. Translation gives CASSRLTGGSEAFF.